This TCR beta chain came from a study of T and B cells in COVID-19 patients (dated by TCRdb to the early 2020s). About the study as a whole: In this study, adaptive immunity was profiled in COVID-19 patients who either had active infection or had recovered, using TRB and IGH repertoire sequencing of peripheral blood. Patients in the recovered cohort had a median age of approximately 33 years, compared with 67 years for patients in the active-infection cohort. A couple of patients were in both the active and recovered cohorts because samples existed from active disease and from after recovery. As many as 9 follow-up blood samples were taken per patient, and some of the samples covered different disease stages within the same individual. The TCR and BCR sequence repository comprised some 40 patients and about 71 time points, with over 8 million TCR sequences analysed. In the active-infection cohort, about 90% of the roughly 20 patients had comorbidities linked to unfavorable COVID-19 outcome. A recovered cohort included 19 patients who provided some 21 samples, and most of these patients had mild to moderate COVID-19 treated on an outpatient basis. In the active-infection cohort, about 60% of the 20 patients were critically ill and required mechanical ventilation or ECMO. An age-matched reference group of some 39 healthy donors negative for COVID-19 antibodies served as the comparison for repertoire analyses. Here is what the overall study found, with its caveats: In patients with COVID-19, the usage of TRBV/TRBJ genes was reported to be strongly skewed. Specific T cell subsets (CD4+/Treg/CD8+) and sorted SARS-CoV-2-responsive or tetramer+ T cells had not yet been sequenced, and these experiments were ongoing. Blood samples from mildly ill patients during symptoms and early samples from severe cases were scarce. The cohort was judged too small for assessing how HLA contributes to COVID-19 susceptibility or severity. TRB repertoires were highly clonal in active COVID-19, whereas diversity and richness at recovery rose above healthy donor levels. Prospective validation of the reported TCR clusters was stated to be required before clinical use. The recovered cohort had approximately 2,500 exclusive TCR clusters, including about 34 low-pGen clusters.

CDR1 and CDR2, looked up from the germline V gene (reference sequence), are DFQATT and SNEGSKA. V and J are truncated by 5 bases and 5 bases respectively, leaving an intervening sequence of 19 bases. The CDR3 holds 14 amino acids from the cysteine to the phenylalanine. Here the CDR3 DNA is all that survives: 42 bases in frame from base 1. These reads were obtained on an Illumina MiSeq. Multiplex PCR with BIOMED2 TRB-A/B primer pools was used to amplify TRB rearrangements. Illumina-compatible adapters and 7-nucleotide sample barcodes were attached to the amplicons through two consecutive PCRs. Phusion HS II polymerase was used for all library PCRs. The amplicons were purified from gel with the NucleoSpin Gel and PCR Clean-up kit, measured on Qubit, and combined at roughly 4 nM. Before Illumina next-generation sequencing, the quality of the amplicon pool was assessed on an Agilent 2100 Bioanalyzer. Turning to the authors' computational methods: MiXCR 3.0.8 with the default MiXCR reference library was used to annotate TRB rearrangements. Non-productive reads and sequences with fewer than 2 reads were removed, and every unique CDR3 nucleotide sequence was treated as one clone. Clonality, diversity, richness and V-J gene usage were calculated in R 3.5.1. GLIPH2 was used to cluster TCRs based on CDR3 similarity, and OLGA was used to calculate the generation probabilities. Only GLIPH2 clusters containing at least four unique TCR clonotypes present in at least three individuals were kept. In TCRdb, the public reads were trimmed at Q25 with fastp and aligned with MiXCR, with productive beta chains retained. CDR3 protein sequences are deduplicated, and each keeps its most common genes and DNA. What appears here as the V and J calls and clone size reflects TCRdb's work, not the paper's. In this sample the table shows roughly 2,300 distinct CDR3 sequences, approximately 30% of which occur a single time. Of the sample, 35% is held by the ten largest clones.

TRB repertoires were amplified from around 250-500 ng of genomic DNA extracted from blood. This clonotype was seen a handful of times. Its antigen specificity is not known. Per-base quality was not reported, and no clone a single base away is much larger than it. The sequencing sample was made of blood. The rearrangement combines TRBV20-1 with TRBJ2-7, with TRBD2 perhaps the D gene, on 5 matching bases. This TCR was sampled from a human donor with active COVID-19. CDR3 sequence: CSAYRAGVANEQYF. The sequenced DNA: TGCAGTGCTTATAGGGCGGGCGTCGCCAACGAGCAGTACTTC.